This T cell receptor beta chain is from a study of blood T cell repertoires in COVID-19. Data came from immunoSEQ multiplex PCR; TCRdb stores just in-frame clones and leaves some out. Found here are about 340,000 clones, about 89% of them singletons; the top ten hold about 6.3%. The CDR3 runs 15 residues. This rearrangement joins TRBV21-1 to TRBJ2-1; TRBD2 reflects the table's D call only, with no check against the DNA. TRBV21-1 is a documented pseudogene. Sequenced material: peripheral blood. The receptor's source is a woman aged 50 to 60 with COVID-19, enrolled during active disease. DNA of the CDR3: TGTGCCAGCAGCAGTGGACTAGCCGCCTACAATGAGCAGTTCTTC. Protein sequence: CASSSGLAAYNEQFF.